This T cell receptor beta chain was documented in a study of regulatory T cells in long-lasting Graves disease. General study points: TRBV28, TRBJ1-2 and TRBJ2-5 were favored in persistent disease.

This clonotype occurred a few times. No antigen is known for it. Arm-PCR of CDR3 regions with iRepertoire HTBI primers generated TCR beta libraries. A single record per CDR3 protein comes from TCRdb applying MiXCR to the multiplex PCR reads. The sample yields a few hundred thousand distinct CDR3 sequences, around 22% seen once. Time point in this sample: persistent/refractory GD, antithyroid drugs over 5 years with positive TRAb. TCR sequences were obtained from RNA taken from PBMCs. There are 15 residues in the CDR3. Trimming at V came to 1 base and at J to 3 bases, leaving 7 bases not matched to a gene. CDR1 and CDR2 (germline): GTSNPN, SVGIG (reference sequence).

This chain joins TRBV30 and TRBJ2-7, with TRBD1 identical over 9 bases. The TCR originated in a female donor with Graves disease. The sequencing used peripheral blood mononuclear cells (PBMCs), collected when the disease was refractory, from a patient treated with antithyroid drugs. The CDR3 nucleotides read TGTGCCTGGAGTGGGGACAGGGCTCCTCACTACGAGCAGTACTTC. This sequence encodes CAWSGDRAPHYEQYF.